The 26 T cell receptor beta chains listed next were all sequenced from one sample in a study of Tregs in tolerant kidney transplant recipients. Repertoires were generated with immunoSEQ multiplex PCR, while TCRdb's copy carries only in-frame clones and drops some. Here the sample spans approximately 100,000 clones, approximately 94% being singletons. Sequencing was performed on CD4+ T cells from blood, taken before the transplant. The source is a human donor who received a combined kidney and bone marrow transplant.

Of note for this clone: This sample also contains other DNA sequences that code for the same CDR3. CDR3 sequence reads: CASSRTGADTQYF. The CDR3 DNA is TGCGCCAGCAGCAGAACAGGGGCAGATACGCAGTATTTT. The J gene is TRBJ2-3, the V gene TRBV5-1; 7 nucleotides match TRBD1. Germline values: CDR1 SGHRS, CDR2 YFSETQ. The CDR3 sequence is 13 residues long. J was trimmed by 4 bases and V by 4 bases; bases with no gene match: 3.

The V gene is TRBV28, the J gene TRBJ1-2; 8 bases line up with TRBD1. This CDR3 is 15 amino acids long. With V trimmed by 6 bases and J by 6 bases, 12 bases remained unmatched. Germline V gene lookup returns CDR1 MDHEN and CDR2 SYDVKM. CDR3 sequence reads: CASSLRWDRRNGYTF. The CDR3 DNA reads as TGTGCCAGCAGCCTCAGATGGGACAGGAGAAATGGCTACACCTTC.

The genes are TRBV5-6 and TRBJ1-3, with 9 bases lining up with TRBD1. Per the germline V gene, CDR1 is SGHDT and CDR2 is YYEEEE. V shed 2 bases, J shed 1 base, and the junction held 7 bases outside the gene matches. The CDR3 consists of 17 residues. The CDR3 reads CASSLTGGARSGNTIYF. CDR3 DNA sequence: TGTGCCAGCAGCTTAACAGGGGGCGCACGTTCTGGAAACACCATATATTTT.

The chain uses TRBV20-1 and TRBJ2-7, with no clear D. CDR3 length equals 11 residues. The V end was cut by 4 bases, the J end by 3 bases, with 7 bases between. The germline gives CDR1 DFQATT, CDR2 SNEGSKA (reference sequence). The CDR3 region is CSANNNYEQYF. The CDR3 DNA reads TGCAGTGCTAACAACAACTACGAGCAGTACTTC.

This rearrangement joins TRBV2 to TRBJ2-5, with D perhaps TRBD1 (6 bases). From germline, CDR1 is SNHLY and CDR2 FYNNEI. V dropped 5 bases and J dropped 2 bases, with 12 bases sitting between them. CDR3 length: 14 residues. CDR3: CASSRQGFQETQYF. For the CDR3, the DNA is TGTGCCAGCAGTCGGCAGGGGTTTCAAGAGACCCAGTACTTC. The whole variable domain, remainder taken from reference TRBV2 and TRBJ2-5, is EPEVTQTPSHQVTQMGQEVILRCVPISNHLYFYWYRQILGQKVEFLVSFYNNEISEKSEIFDDQFSVERPDGSNFTLKIRSTKLEDSAMYFCASSRQGFQETQYFGPGTRLLVL.

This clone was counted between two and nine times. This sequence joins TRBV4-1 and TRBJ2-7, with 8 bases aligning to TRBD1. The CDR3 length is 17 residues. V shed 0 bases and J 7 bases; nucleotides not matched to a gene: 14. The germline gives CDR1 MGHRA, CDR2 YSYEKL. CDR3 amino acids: CASSQDYGAGGEGEQYF. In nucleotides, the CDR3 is TGCGCCAGCAGCCAAGATTATGGAGCAGGGGGCGAGGGGGAGCAGTACTTC.

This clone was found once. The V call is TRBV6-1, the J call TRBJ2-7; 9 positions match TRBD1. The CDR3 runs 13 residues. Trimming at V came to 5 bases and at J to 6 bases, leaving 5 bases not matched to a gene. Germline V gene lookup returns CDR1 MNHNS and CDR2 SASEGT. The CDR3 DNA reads TGTGCCAGCAGTCGGGACAGGGACTTCGAGCAGTACTTC. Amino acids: CASSRDRDFEQYF.

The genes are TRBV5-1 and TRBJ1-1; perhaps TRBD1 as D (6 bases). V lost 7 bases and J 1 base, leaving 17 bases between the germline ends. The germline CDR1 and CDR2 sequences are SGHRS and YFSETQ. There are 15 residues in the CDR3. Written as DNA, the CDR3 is TGCGCCAGCTCAACAGGGACCACTTGGAACACTGAAGCTTTCTTT. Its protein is CASSTGTTWNTEAFF.

CDR3 loop: CASSQEPRAGSEQYF. CDR3 in DNA: TGCGCCAGCAGCCAAGAACCGAGGGCAGGCTCCGAGCAGTACTTC. The V call is TRBV4-3, the J call TRBJ2-7; tentative D call: TRBD2 (5 bases). The CDR3 is 15 residues long. Germline V gene data show CDR1 as LGHNA and CDR2 as YSLEER. Trimming pared 0 bases from V and 6 bases from J, leaving 15 bases between.

The CDR3 region has the DNA TGCGCCAGCAGCCAACGACAGGTCGATGGCTACACCTTC. This codes for CASSQRQVDGYTF. The chain recombines TRBV4-3 with TRBJ1-2; D may be TRBD1 (6 bases). Per the germline V gene, CDR1 is LGHNA and CDR2 is YSLEER. This CDR3 region has 13 residues. The V end was cut by 2 bases, the J end by 6 bases, with 10 bases between.

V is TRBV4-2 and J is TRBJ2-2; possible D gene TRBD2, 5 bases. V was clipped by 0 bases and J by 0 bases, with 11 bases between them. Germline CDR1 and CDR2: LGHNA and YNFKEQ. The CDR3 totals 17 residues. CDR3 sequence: CASSQDPDGANTGELFF. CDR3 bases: TGTGCCAGCAGCCAAGATCCTGACGGGGCGAACACCGGGGAGCTGTTTTTT.

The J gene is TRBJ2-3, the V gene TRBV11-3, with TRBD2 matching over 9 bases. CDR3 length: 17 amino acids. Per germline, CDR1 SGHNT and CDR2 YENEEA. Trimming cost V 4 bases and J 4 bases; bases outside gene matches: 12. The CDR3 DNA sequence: TGTGCCAGCAGCTACCGGGGTTTAGCGGGAGACCCAGATACGCAGTATTTT. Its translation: CASSYRGLAGDPDTQYF.

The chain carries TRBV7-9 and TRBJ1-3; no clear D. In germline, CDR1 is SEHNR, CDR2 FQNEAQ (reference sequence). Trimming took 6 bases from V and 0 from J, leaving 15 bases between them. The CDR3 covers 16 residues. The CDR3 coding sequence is TGTGCCAGCAGTCCCTCGCGTCTGATCTCTGGAAACACCATATATTTT. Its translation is CASSPSRLISGNTIYF.

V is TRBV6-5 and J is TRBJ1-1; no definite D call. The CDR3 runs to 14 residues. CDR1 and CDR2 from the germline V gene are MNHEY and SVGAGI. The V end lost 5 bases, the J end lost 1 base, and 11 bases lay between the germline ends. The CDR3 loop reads CASSQVHTNTEAFF. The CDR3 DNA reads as TGTGCCAGCAGTCAGGTACATACGAACACTGAAGCTTTCTTT.

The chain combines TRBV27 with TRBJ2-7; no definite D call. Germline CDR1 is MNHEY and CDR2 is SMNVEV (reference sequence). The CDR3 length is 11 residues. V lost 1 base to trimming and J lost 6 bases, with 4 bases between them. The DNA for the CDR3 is TGTGCCAGCAGTTTATACGGCGAGCAGTACTTC. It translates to CASSLYGEQYF.

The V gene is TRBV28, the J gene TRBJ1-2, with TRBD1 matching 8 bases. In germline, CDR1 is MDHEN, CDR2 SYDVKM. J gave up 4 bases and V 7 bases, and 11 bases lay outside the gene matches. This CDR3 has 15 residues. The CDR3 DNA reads TGTGCCAGCAATTTGGGGACAGGAGGACTCTATGGCTACACCTTC. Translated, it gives CASNLGTGGLYGYTF.

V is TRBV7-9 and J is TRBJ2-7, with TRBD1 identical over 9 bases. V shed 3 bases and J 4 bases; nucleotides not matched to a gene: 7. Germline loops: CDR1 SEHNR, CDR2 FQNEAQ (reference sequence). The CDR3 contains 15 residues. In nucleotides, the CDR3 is TGTGCCAGCAGCTTTACCGGGACAGGGTTGTACGAGCAGTACTTC. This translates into CASSFTGTGLYEQYF.

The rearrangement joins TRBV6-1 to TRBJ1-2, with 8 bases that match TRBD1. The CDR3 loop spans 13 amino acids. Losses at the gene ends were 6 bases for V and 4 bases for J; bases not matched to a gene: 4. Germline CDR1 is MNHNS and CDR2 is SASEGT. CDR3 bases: TGTGCCAGCAGGGTTGACAGGGGCTATGGCTACACCTTC. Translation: CASRVDRGYGYTF.

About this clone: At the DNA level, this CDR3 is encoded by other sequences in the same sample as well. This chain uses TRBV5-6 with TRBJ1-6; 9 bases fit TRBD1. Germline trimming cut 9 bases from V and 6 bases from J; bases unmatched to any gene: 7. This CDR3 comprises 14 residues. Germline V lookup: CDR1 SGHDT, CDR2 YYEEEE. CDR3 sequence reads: CAILGGQGNSPLHF. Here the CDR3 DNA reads TGTGCCATCTTAGGGGGACAGGGTAATTCACCCCTCCACTTT. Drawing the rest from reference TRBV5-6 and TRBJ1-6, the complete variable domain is DAGVTQSPTHLIKTRGQQVTLRCSPKSGHDTVSWYQQALGQGPQFIFQYYEEEERQRGNFPDRFSGHQFPNYSSELNVNALLLGDSALYLCAILGGQGNSPLHFGNGTRLTVT.

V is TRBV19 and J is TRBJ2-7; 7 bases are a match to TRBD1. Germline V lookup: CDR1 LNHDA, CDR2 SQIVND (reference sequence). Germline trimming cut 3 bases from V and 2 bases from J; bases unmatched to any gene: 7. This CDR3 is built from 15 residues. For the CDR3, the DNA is TGTGCCAGTAGTATTACCCCGACAGGGACCTACGAGCAGTACTTC. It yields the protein CASSITPTGTYEQYF.

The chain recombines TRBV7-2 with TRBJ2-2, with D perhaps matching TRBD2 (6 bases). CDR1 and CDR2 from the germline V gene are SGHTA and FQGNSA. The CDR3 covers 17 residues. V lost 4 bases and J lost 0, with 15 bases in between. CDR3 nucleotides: TGTGCCAGCAGCTCCCGACTAGTGCGCGCGAACACCGGGGAGCTGTTTTTT. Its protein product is CASSSRLVRANTGELFF.

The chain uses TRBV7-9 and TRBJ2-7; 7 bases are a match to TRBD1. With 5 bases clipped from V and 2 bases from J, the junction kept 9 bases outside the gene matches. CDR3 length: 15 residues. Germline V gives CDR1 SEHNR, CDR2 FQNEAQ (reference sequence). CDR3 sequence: CASSIRDSHTYEQYF. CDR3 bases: TGTGCCAGCAGCATCCGGGACAGTCATACCTACGAGCAGTACTTC.

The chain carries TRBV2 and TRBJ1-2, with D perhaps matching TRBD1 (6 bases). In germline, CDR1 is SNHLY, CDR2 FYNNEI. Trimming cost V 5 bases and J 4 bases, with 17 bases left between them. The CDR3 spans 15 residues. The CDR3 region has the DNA TGTGCCAGCAGTAGGGGGGGAAGCTCGGGCTATGGCTACACCTTC. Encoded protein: CASSRGGSSGYGYTF.

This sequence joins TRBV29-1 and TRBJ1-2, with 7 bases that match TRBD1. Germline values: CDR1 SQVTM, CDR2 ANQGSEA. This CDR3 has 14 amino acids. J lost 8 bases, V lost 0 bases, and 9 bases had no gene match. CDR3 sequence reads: CSVEDRRRGQGYTF. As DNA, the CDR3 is TGCAGCGTTGAAGATCGGAGGAGGGGACAGGGCTACACCTTC.

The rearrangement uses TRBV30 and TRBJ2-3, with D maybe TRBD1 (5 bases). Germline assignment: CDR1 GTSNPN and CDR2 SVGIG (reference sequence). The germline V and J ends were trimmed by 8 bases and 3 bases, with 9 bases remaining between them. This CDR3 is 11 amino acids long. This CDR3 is CAQGVTDTQYF. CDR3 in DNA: TGTGCCCAGGGTGTTACAGATACGCAGTATTTT.

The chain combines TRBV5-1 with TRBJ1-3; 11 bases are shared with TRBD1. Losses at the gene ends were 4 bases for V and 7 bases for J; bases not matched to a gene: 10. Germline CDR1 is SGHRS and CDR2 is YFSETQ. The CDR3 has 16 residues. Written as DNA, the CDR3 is TGCGCCAGCAGCACCGGACAGGGGGCAGTTTGGAACACCATATATTTT. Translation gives CASSTGQGAVWNTIYF.